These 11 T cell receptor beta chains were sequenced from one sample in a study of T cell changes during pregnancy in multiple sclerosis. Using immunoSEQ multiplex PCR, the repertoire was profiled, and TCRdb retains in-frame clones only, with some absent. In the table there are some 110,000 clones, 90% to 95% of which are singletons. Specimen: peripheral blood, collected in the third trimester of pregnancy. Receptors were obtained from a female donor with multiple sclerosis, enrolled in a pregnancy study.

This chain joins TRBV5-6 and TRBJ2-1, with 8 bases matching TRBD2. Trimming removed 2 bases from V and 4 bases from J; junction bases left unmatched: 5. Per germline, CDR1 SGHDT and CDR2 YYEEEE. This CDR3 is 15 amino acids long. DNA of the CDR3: TGTGCCAGCAGCTTTAGTAGCGGGATATACAATGAGCAGTTCTTC. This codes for CASSFSSGIYNEQFF.

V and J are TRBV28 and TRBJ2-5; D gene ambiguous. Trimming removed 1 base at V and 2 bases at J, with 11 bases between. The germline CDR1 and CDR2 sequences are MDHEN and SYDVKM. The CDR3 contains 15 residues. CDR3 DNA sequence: TGTGCCAGCAGTTTATCCGGTTCATCGCAAGAGACCCAGTACTTC. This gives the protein CASSLSGSSQETQYF.

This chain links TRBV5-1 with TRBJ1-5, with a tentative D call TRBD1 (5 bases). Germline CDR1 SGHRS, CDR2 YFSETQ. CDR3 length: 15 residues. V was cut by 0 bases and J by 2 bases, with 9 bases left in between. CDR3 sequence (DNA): TGCGCCAGCAGCTTGGACGGAGGGGGCAATCAGCCCCAGCATTTT. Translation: CASSLDGGGNQPQHF. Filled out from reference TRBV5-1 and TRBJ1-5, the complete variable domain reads KAGVTQTPRYLIKTRGQQVTLSCSPISGHRSVSWYQQTPGQGLQFLFEYFSETQRNKGNFPGRFSGRQFSNSRSEMNVSTLELGDSALYLCASSLDGGGNQPQHFGDGTRLSIL.

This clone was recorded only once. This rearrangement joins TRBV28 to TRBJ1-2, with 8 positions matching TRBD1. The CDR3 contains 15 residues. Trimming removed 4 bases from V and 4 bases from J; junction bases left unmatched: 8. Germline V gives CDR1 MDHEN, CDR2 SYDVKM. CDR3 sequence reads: CASSYNDRGSYGYTF. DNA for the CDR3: TGTGCCAGCAGTTACAATGACAGGGGATCCTATGGCTACACCTTC.

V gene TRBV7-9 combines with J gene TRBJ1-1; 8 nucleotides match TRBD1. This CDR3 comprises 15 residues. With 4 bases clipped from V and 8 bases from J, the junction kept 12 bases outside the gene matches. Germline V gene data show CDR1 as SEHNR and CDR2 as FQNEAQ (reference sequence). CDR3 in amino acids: CASSSTGTGVKEAFF. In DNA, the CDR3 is TGTGCCAGCAGCTCAACCGGGACAGGCGTTAAAGAAGCTTTCTTT.

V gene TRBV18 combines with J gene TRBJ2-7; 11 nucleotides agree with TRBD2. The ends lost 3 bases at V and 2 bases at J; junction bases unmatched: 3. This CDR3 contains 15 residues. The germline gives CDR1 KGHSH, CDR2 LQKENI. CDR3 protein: CASSPSGRDTYEQYF. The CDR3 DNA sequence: TGTGCCAGCTCACCTAGCGGGAGGGATACCTACGAGCAGTACTTC.

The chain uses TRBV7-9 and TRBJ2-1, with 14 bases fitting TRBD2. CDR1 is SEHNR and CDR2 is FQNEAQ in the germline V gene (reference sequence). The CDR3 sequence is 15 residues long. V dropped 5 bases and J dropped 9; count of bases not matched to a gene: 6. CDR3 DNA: TGTGCCAGCAGCCTGGGACTAGCGGGGGAAATTGAGCAGTTCTTC. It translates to CASSLGLAGEIEQFF.

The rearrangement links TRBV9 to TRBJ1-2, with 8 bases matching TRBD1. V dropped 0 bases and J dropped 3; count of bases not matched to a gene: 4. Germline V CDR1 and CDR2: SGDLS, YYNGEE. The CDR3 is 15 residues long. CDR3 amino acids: CASSVGTGLDYGYTF. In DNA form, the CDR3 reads TGTGCCAGCAGCGTAGGGACAGGGCTTGACTATGGCTACACCTTC.

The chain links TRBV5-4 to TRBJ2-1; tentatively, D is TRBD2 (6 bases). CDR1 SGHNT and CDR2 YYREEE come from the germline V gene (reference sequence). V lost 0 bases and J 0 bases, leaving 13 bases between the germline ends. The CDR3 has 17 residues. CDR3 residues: CASSLEGGLSSYNEQFF. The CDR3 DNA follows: TGTGCCAGCAGCTTGGAGGGAGGCCTAAGCTCCTACAATGAGCAGTTCTTC.

The CDR3 region has the DNA TGCGCCAGCAGCCAAGATATCCAGGGAAGGGCTGAGCAGTTCTTC. This gives the protein CASSQDIQGRAEQFF. This chain connects TRBV4-1 to TRBJ2-1, with D maybe TRBD1 (5 bases). Deletions cut 0 bases from V and 9 bases from J, with 15 bases between. The CDR3 extends over 15 amino acids. Germline CDR1 reads MGHRA; CDR2 reads YSYEKL.

CDR3 protein: CASSFGTPDSGNTIYF. The CDR3 DNA sequence: TGTGCCAGCAGTTTCGGGACACCCGATTCTGGAAACACCATATATTTT. J is TRBJ1-3 and V is TRBV6-5; D may be TRBD1 (6 bases). The CDR3 runs 16 residues. The germline V gene has CDR1 MNHEY and CDR2 SVGAGI. V lost 4 bases, J lost 1 base, and 14 bases lay in between.